Listed below are T cell receptor beta chains from one sample, sequenced in a study of cytomegalovirus exposure and HLA in healthy donors. The repertoire was sequenced with immunoSEQ multiplex PCR; TCRdb's copy has only in-frame clones and lacks some. The data contain roughly 250,000 clones, around 85% of them seen just once; the ten biggest clones take up roughly 1.2%. Sequencing was performed on PBMCs. These receptors were obtained from a woman in her twenties or thirties in good health and CMV-seropositive. Each CDR3 is given with its conserved first and last residue. Each record gives: V gene, clone size, D gene, J gene, CDR3 length, CDR3 DNA, CDR3 protein. D genes are given only for firm matches. Only some rows state a clone size, as once, few, many or a class for expanded clones.

TRBV30	once	TRBD2	TRBJ2-3	14	TGTGCCTGGAGGACTAGCGGCCGCACAGATACGCAGTATTTT	CAWRTSGRTDTQYF
TRBV19	NA	TRBD2	TRBJ2-7	15	TGTGCCAGTAGTGTAGTAGCGGGAGGGCCGGGCGAGCAGTACTTC	CASSVVAGGPGEQYF
TRBV19	NA	TRBD1	TRBJ1-5	14	TGTGCCAGTATGAGGCAGGGGGTTTATCAGCCCCAGCATTTT	CASMRQGVYQPQHF
TRBV2	NA	NA	TRBJ2-1	13	TGTGCCAGCAGTGACGACAGCTACAATGAGCAGTTCTTC	CASSDDSYNEQFF
TRBV5-1	NA	NA	TRBJ2-3	15	TGCGCCAGCAGCTTGGGGAGCGAGGACACAGATACGCAGTATTTT	CASSLGSEDTDTQYF
TRBV27	NA	NA	TRBJ1-5	14	TGTGCCAGCAGTTTAGGGGGCGGGAATCAGCCCCAGCATTTT	CASSLGGGNQPQHF
TRBV13	NA	NA	TRBJ1-1	12	TGTGCCAGCAGCTCGTACTCTCGGGACACCAAGTTT	CASSSYSRDTKF
TRBV5-1	NA	NA	TRBJ2-3	16	TGCGCCAGCAGCTTGGAACCAAGCGGAGGCACAGATACGCAGTATTTT	CASSLEPSGGTDTQYF
TRBV25-1	once	NA	TRBJ1-1	16	TGTGCCAGCATGGGGTTACAGGGCCCGATGAACACTGAAGCTTTCTTT	CASMGLQGPMNTEAFF
TRBV2	few	TRBD2	TRBJ2-7	15	TGTGCCAGCAGCCCCGTCCCAGCGGGAGGCTACGAGCAGTACTTC	CASSPVPAGGYEQYF
TRBV27	NA	NA	TRBJ2-7	15	TGTGCCAGCAGTTTATCTGTGGCGGCCTCCTACGAGCAGTACTTC	CASSLSVAASYEQYF
TRBV5-1	NA	NA	TRBJ2-2	15	TGCGCCAGCAGCTTTAGGGGGGGCATCACCGGGGAGCTGTTTTTT	CASSFRGGITGELFF
TRBV7-9	once	NA	TRBJ2-1	14	TGTGCCAGTACGGGAGTTCGCTCCTACAATGAGCAGTTCTTC	CASTGVRSYNEQFF
TRBV6-1	NA	TRBD2	TRBJ2-1	13	TGTGCCAGCCGGGCTAGCGGGAGCAATGAGCAGTTCTTC	CASRASGSNEQFF
TRBV5-1	NA	NA	TRBJ1-4	14	TGCGCCAGCAGCTTGGGAGGGAATAATGAAAAACTGTTTTTT	CASSLGGNNEKLFF
TRBV12-5	NA	TRBD1	TRBJ1-1	17	TGTGCTAGTGGTTTGTGGCGGACAGGGGTTATGAACACTGAAGCTTTCTTT	CASGLWRTGVMNTEAFF
TRBV19	NA	NA	TRBJ2-2	16	TGTGCCAGTAGTATAGAGGGGTCTACCCGGGGCGGGGAGCTGTTTTTT	CASSIEGSTRGGELFF
TRBV6-1	NA	TRBD1	TRBJ1-1	13	TGTGAGGCGGGACAGTTATTGAACACTGAAGCTTTCTTT	CEAGQLLNTEAFF
TRBV28	NA	NA	TRBJ1-1	13	TGTGCCAGCAGTTTAGCGGGACTCCCTGAAGCTTTCTTT	CASSLAGLPEAFF
TRBV5-1	NA	TRBD2	TRBJ2-5	17	TGCGCCAGCAGCCATGGGACTAGCGATTACGGAGGGGAGACCCAGTACTTC	CASSHGTSDYGGETQYF
TRBV4-1	NA	NA	TRBJ1-1	14	TGCGCCAGCAGCCAAAGACTCATGAACACTGAAGCTTTCTTT	CASSQRLMNTEAFF
TRBV13	NA	TRBD1	TRBJ2-1	15	TGTGCCAGCAGCCTCCGGGACAGGGTTTTAAATGAGCAGTTCTTC	CASSLRDRVLNEQFF
TRBV28	NA	TRBD2	TRBJ2-1	15	TGTGCCAGCAGTTCCCTTCCCCGGGGCGGGAGGGAGGAGTTCTTC	CASSSLPRGGREEFF
TRBV27	NA	TRBD1	TRBJ2-2	15	TGTGCCAGCAGTTTATCAGGGGGCAGGACCGGGGAGCTGTTTTTT	CASSLSGGRTGELFF
TRBV12-5	NA	TRBD1	TRBJ1-1	16	TGTGCTAGTGGTTTGCCGGGACAGATAATGAACACTGAAGCTTTCTTT	CASGLPGQIMNTEAFF
TRBV27	NA	TRBD1	TRBJ1-2	13	TGTGCCAGCAGTATTGGACAGGGGAATGGCTACACCTTC	CASSIGQGNGYTF
TRBV7-2	NA	NA	TRBJ2-3	16	TGTGCCAGCAGCTTACCGGGTCGGAGGGGCCCAGATACGCAGTATTTT	CASSLPGRRGPDTQYF
TRBV9	NA	TRBD1	TRBJ2-5	15	TGTGCCAGCAGCCACGAAACAGGGGGCCGGGAGACCCAGTACTTC	CASSHETGGRETQYF
TRBV7-9	few	NA	TRBJ1-1	13	TGTGCCAGCAGCCCTTCGGGGGGCACTGAAGCTTTCTTT	CASSPSGGTEAFF
TRBV28	NA	NA	TRBJ2-7	12	TGTGCCACCAAGGACACACTATACGAGCAGTACTTC	CATKDTLYEQYF
TRBV5-4	NA	NA	TRBJ1-1	14	TGTGCCAGCAGCCAAGGACAGTCAAACACTGAAGCTTTCTTT	CASSQGQSNTEAFF
TRBV4-1	NA	NA	TRBJ1-5	13	TGCGCCAGCAGCCAAGACGACTTTCAGCCCCAGCATTTT	CASSQDDFQPQHF
TRBV28	NA	TRBD1	TRBJ1-5	15	TGTGCCAGCAGCCTTCCACAGGGGGCAAAGCAGCCCCAGCATTTT	CASSLPQGAKQPQHF
TRBV28	NA	NA	TRBJ2-3	16	TGTGCCAGCAGTTGGCCTCCTCAGCGGTACACAGATACGCAGTATTTT	CASSWPPQRYTDTQYF
TRBV13	NA	NA	TRBJ2-7	13	TGTGCCAGCAGCTTAGGACTGAGCTACGAGCAGTACTTC	CASSLGLSYEQYF
TRBV6-5	NA	TRBD1	TRBJ2-7	15	TGTGCCAGCAGCAAACAGGGGGCGATTACCTACGAGCAGTACTTC	CASSKQGAITYEQYF
TRBV19	NA	TRBD2	TRBJ2-1	15	TGTGCCAGTAGTATCGGGGTAGCGGGAGCACCTGAGCAGTTCTTC	CASSIGVAGAPEQFF
TRBV30	NA	TRBD1	TRBJ2-1	13	TGTGCCCAGACATCGGACAGGGTCAATGAGCAGTTCTTC	CAQTSDRVNEQFF
TRBV4-1	NA	NA	TRBJ1-3	18	TGCGCCAGCAGCCAAGAGGGGACTTGGGACCTCTCTGGAAACACCATATATTTT	CASSQEGTWDLSGNTIYF
TRBV4-2	once	NA	TRBJ2-3	15	TGTGCCAGCAGCCAAGTTCCTCCGCGGCCAAATACGCAGTATTTT	CASSQVPPRPNTQYF
TRBV9	NA	TRBD2	TRBJ2-2	17	TGTGCCAGCAGCGTAGCCAGCGGGGGACACTACACCGGGGAGCTGTTTTTT	CASSVASGGHYTGELFF
TRBV19	NA	TRBD1	TRBJ1-3	14	TGTGCCAGTACCGCGACAGGGTTTGGAAACACCATATATTTT	CASTATGFGNTIYF
TRBV27	NA	TRBD2	TRBJ2-1	16	TGTGCCAGCAGTCTGATACTAGCGGGAGGGCCTAATGAGCAGTTCTTC	CASSLILAGGPNEQFF
TRBV27	NA	NA	TRBJ2-7	15	TGTGCCAGCAGTTTAACTAGTCCCAGTCTAGGCGAGCAGTACTTC	CASSLTSPSLGEQYF
TRBV4-1	NA	NA	TRBJ2-7	13	TGCGCCAGCAGCCATCTGACAGACTACGAGCAGTACTTC	CASSHLTDYEQYF
TRBV5-1	NA	NA	TRBJ2-5	15	TGCGCCAGCAGCTTGGAACAGGGAATTGGAGAGACCCAGTACTTC	CASSLEQGIGETQYF
TRBV6-5	NA	NA	TRBJ2-1	15	TGTGCCAGCAGGATCCGGGAATCGTCCTACAATGAGCAGTTCTTC	CASRIRESSYNEQFF
TRBV13	NA	NA	TRBJ2-5	11	TGTGCCAGCAGCCTCCTAGAGACCCAGTACTTC	CASSLLETQYF
TRBV11-3	once	TRBD2	TRBJ2-7	14	TGTGCCAGCAGCGTGACAGCGGGAACCTACGAGCAGTACTTC	CASSVTAGTYEQYF
TRBV2	NA	TRBD2	TRBJ2-1	16	TGTGCCAGCACTAACCCCGGGGGGGGGTCCGGGGATGAGCAGTTCTTC	CASTNPGGGSGDEQFF
TRBV27	NA	NA	TRBJ2-7	14	TGTGCCAGCAGTTATAGCGGAGTTGCCTACGAGCAGTACTTC	CASSYSGVAYEQYF
TRBV9	NA	TRBD1	TRBJ2-5	15	TGTGCCAGCAGCGTAGGGGACAGGGGGCTAGGGACCCAGTACTTC	CASSVGDRGLGTQYF
TRBV6-4	NA	NA	TRBJ2-7	14	TGTGCCAGTCGGACTGCACCGAGCTCCTACGAGCAGTACTTC	CASRTAPSSYEQYF
TRBV10-3	NA	TRBD1	TRBJ1-4	14	TGTGCCTCGGCACAGGGGGTGAAGGGAGAAAAACTGTTTTTT	CASAQGVKGEKLFF
TRBV5-1	once	NA	TRBJ2-1	13	TGCGCCAGCAGCTGGACTATGTTGAATGAGCAGTTCTTC	CASSWTMLNEQFF
TRBV9	NA	TRBD2	TRBJ2-7	16	TGTGCCAGCAGCGGACTAGCGGGAGGTCCAACTTACGAGCAGTACTTC	CASSGLAGGPTYEQYF
TRBV25-1	NA	TRBD1	TRBJ2-5	16	TGTGCCAGCAGTGCGACATGGACAGGGTCGACAGAGACCCAGTACTTC	CASSATWTGSTETQYF
TRBV28	NA	TRBD1	TRBJ2-7	15	TGTGCCAGCAGTTTCCCGGGACAGGGGGGCTACGAGCAGTACTTC	CASSFPGQGGYEQYF